The 25 T cell receptor beta chains reported below all come from one sample, sequenced in a study of early T cells in non-severe SARS-CoV-2 infection. Using its own MiXCR run on the 5' RACE reads, TCRdb lists one record per CDR3 protein. This table holds some 71,000 distinct CDR3 sequences, approximately 10% found once. The sequencing used whole blood, collected at baseline. The receptors derive from an adult who was a healthcare worker with PCR-confirmed SARS-CoV-2 infection or an uninfected control (not recorded which).

This clonotype was detected ten times or more. J is TRBJ1-1 and V is TRBV7-6, with 8 bases that match TRBD1. CDR1 and CDR2 (germline): SGHVS, FNYEAQ. This CDR3 has 14 amino acids. Losses at the gene ends were 1 base for V and 4 bases for J; bases not matched to a gene: 2. The CDR3 region has the DNA TGTGCCAGCAGCTTAGGACAGGGGAGCACTGAAGCTTTCTTT. It encodes CASSLGQGSTEAFF.

This clonotype was counted ten times or more. V is TRBV14 and J is TRBJ2-4; D perhaps matches TRBD2 (6 bases). Trimming shortened V by 4 bases and J by 1 base, and 14 bases separated the two germline ends. The CDR3 covers 16 residues. CDR1 SGHDN and CDR2 FVKESK come from the germline V gene. CDR3: CASSPGRGTAKNIQYF. The DNA of the CDR3 is TGTGCCAGCAGCCCAGGCCGGGGGACGGCCAAAAACATTCAGTACTTC.

The chain recombines TRBV7-9 with TRBJ1-4, with 9 bases fitting TRBD1. This CDR3 is built from 14 residues. CDR1 and CDR2 from the germline V gene are SEHNR and FQNEAQ (reference sequence). V gave up 1 base and J gave up 8 bases; unmatched junction bases: 2. DNA for the CDR3: TGTGCCAGCAGCTTAGGGACAGGGGAGGAAAAACTGTTTTTT. Its translation is CASSLGTGEEKLFF. The variable domain in full, with the rest retrieved from reference TRBV7-9 and TRBJ1-4, is DTGVSQNPRHKITKRGQNVTFRCDPISEHNRLYWYRQTLGQGPEFLTYFQNEAQLEKSRLLSDRFSAERPKGSFSTLEIQRTEQGDSAMYLCASSLGTGEEKLFFGSGTQLSVL.

This clonotype was counted at least ten times. The chain links TRBV29-1 to TRBJ2-1; D may correspond to TRBD1 or TRBD2 (5 bases each). CDR1 is SQVTM, CDR2 ANQGSEA, per germline. Between the trimmed V and J ends, which lost 1 base and 6 bases, there was a span of 13 bases. The CDR3 covers 14 residues. CDR3 residues: CSVEGTRGRNEQFF. CDR3 coding DNA: TGCAGCGTTGAAGGGACGAGGGGACGCAATGAGCAGTTCTTC.

This clonotype was counted only a few times. The chain joins TRBV11-2 to TRBJ1-2, with D perhaps TRBD1 (6 bases). Trimming removed 1 base from V and 2 bases from J, with 11 bases in between. Germline V lookup: CDR1 SGHAT, CDR2 FQNNGV. This CDR3 region has 15 residues. CDR3 nucleotides: TGTGCCAGCAGCTTAGTCAGGGGTCCCAACTATGGCTACACCTTC. This codes for CASSLVRGPNYGYTF.

In this sample, this clonotype turned up a few times. The chain carries TRBV7-9 and TRBJ1-2, with D hard to call. V was shortened by 0 bases and J by 4 bases, with 12 bases between the two germline ends. CDR1 SEHNR and CDR2 FQNEAQ come from the germline V gene (reference sequence). There are 15 residues in the CDR3. CDR3 DNA sequence: TGTGCCAGCAGCTTAGCGCCGGGCTTCGGCTATGGCTACACCTTC. Translating gives CASSLAPGFGYGYTF.

V usage is TRBV11-2 and J usage is TRBJ2-7; 7 bases map to TRBD2. Per the germline V gene, CDR1 is SGHAT and CDR2 is FQNNGV. Trimming at V came to 5 bases and at J to 2 bases, leaving 3 bases not matched to a gene. The CDR3 has 13 residues. The CDR3 protein is CASSAGTTYEQYF. For the CDR3, the DNA is TGTGCCAGCAGCGCAGGGACTACCTACGAGCAGTACTTC.

The table lists this clonotype with many counts. CDR3 sequence (DNA): TGTGCCACCAGTGACTTAACGAGCTCCTACAATGAGCAGTTCTTC. It yields the protein CATSDLTSSYNEQFF. The chain recombines TRBV24-1 with TRBJ2-1; unclear D gene. The V gene lost 4 bases and the J gene lost 0 bases, with 9 bases spanning the gap. In germline, CDR1 is KGHDR, CDR2 SFDVKD. The CDR3 length is 15 residues.

This chain links TRBV18 with TRBJ1-1; D may be TRBD1 (5 bases). Trimming removed 3 bases at V and 12 bases at J, with 17 bases between. The germline CDR1 and CDR2 sequences are KGHSH and LQKENI. The CDR3 spans 13 residues. The CDR3 sequence: CASSPPGRAKTFF. DNA for the CDR3: TGTGCCAGCTCACCCCCCGGCAGGGCTAAGACTTTCTTT.

This clonotype occurred many times. The chain couples TRBV7-6 to TRBJ2-3; 10 nucleotides line up with TRBD2. The CDR3 length is 15 residues. The germline gives CDR1 SGHVS, CDR2 FNYEAQ. The trim removed 2 bases at V and 5 bases at J, leaving 4 bases unmatched. CDR3 protein: CASSLLAGAVDTQYF. CDR3 coding DNA: TGTGCCAGCAGCTTACTAGCGGGGGCAGTAGATACGCAGTATTTT.

This clonotype has at least ten counts. The CDR3 protein is CASSLARETQYF. CDR3 nucleotides: TGTGCCAGCAGCTTAGCCAGGGAGACCCAGTACTTC. V gene TRBV7-2 combines with J gene TRBJ2-5; no clear D gene. Germline-derived CDR1 and CDR2 are SGHTA and FQGNSA. The CDR3 is made up of 12 amino acids. V shed 0 bases and J shed 5 bases, with 4 bases lying between them.

This clonotype appeared many times. This chain joins TRBV29-1 and TRBJ1-1; tentative D call: TRBD1 (6 bases). Per germline, CDR1 SQVTM and CDR2 ANQGSEA. The CDR3 is 12 amino acids. V shed 7 bases and J shed 5 bases, with 14 bases lying between them. The CDR3 spells CSGGAIGTEAFF. The CDR3 nucleotides are TGCAGCGGGGGGGCGATCGGGACTGAAGCTTTCTTT.

V gene TRBV5-6 combines with J gene TRBJ2-3; D tentatively reads TRBD1 or TRBD2 (6 bases each). Germline V gene sequence: CDR1 SGHDT, CDR2 YYEEEE. Trimming removed 6 bases at V and 5 bases at J, with 13 bases between. The CDR3 runs 13 residues. CDR3 in amino acids: CASNPRGVDTQYF. The CDR3 DNA follows: TGTGCCAGCAACCCGAGGGGGGTAGATACGCAGTATTTT.

This clonotype was seen at least ten times. This chain joins TRBV5-1 and TRBJ2-1; 14 nucleotides match TRBD2. The CDR3 has 16 residues. The junction had 5 bases not matched to a gene; V was cut back by 5 bases and J by 4 bases. The germline V gene encodes CDR1 SGHRS and CDR2 YFSETQ. For the CDR3, the DNA is TGCGCCAGCAGTTCCGGGACTAGCGGGAGTTACAATGAGCAGTTCTTC. Residues: CASSSGTSGSYNEQFF.

This clonotype turned up a few times. The chain carries TRBV29-1 and TRBJ1-1; D might be TRBD1 (6 bases). CDR3 length equals 13 residues. The germline V gene encodes CDR1 SQVTM and CDR2 ANQGSEA. V was cut by 7 bases and J by 6 bases, with 18 bases left in between. CDR3 DNA: TGCAGCGCTCCTTCTCTCGGACAGTCTGAAGCTTTCTTT. Its protein is CSAPSLGQSEAFF.

This chain uses TRBV5-6 with TRBJ2-2, with a weak D call TRBD2 (6 bases). The CDR3 consists of 15 residues. The germline gives CDR1 SGHDT, CDR2 YYEEEE. V dropped 0 bases and J dropped 5 bases, with 11 bases sitting between them. The DNA of the CDR3 is TGTGCCAGCAGCTTGGGACTAGAGAGGACCGGGGAGCTGTTTTTT. This encodes CASSLGLERTGELFF.

This clonotype was recorded a few times. The rearrangement uses TRBV6-6 and TRBJ1-4; D is possibly TRBD1 (6 bases). Deletions cut 6 bases from V and 9 bases from J, with 14 bases between. This CDR3 has 13 residues. Germline values: CDR1 MNHNY, CDR2 SVGAGI (reference sequence). The DNA of the CDR3 is TGTGCCAGCAGCGGGCAGGACAGAAAAAAACTGTTTTTT. Translating gives CASSGQDRKKLFF.

This clonotype was seen a few times. A junction end diverges from the germline sequence, so it may reflect a read error. This chain joins TRBV7-9 and TRBJ2-1; D unresolved. Germline V lookup: CDR1 SEHNR, CDR2 FQNEAQ (reference sequence). This CDR3 has 11 residues. In DNA, the CDR3 is TGTGCCAGCAGCCTCCCCGTGGGTGCAGGCTTC. Translated, it gives CASSLPVGAGF.

This clonotype has only a few counts. This chain joins TRBV7-2 and TRBJ1-5; 7 nucleotides agree with TRBD1. CDR1 is SGHTA, CDR2 FQGNSA, per germline. The CDR3 runs 14 residues. The trim removed 3 bases at V and 6 bases at J, leaving 5 bases unmatched. The CDR3 sequence is CASSLSGGPQPQHF. For the CDR3, the DNA is TGTGCCAGCAGCTTGTCAGGGGGGCCTCAGCCCCAGCATTTT.

At least ten counts were recorded for this clonotype. The rearrangement joins TRBV7-8 to TRBJ1-5; maybe TRBD1 (5 bases). The CDR3 loop spans 16 amino acids. V was pared by 5 bases and J by 6 bases, with 20 bases between. Germline loops: CDR1 SGHVS, CDR2 FQNEAQ. The CDR3 sequence: CASSPRRDPPSQPQHF. CDR3 coding DNA: TGTGCCAGCAGCCCCAGGCGGGACCCACCCTCTCAGCCCCAGCATTTT.

The chain links TRBV18 to TRBJ1-1; TRBD1 aligns across 7 bases. The CDR3 totals 19 residues. The V segment lost 2 bases and the J segment 1 base; nucleotides outside the gene matches: 16. CDR1 is KGHSH and CDR2 is LQKENI in the germline V gene. CDR3 sequence (DNA): TGTGCCAGCTCACCAAGGAATACAGGGGAATCCCCGAGGAACACTGAAGCTTTCTTT. Translation: CASSPRNTGESPRNTEAFF.

This chain links TRBV19 with TRBJ2-3; D gene ambiguous. The CDR3 totals 14 residues. Germline values: CDR1 LNHDA, CDR2 SQIVND (reference sequence). V was clipped by 5 bases and J by 4 bases, with 13 bases between them. The CDR3 loop reads CASSLDHAADTQYF. The CDR3 DNA reads TGTGCCAGTAGTCTGGACCATGCGGCAGATACGCAGTATTTT.

V and J are TRBV5-6 and TRBJ2-1; 7 bases align to TRBD1. J gave up 5 bases and V 4 bases, and 12 bases lay outside the gene matches. The germline CDR1 and CDR2 sequences are SGHDT and YYEEEE. The CDR3 consists of 16 residues. CDR3 region: CASSPIRDRIDNEQFF. The CDR3 DNA reads TGTGCCAGCAGCCCCATCCGGGACAGAATTGACAATGAGCAGTTCTTC. The whole variable domain, filled in from reference TRBV5-6 and TRBJ2-1, reads DAGVTQSPTHLIKTRGQQVTLRCSPKSGHDTVSWYQQALGQGPQFIFQYYEEEERQRGNFPDRFSGHQFPNYSSELNVNALLLGDSALYLCASSPIRDRIDNEQFFGPGTRLTVL.

This clonotype was counted a few times. The chain couples TRBV20-1 to TRBJ2-7; 7 bases line up with TRBD2. Germline CDR1 and CDR2: DFQATT and SNEGSKA (reference sequence). The CDR3 is 14 amino acids. The ends lost 1 base at V and 3 bases at J; junction bases unmatched: 6. For the CDR3, the DNA is TGCAGTGCTAGAGGTCGGGAGGCTTACTACGAGCAGTACTTC. This encodes CSARGREAYYEQYF.

There are a few counts of this clonotype. The gene calls are TRBV19 and TRBJ2-7, with 8 bases that match TRBD2. CDR1 is LNHDA, CDR2 SQIVND, per germline (reference sequence). V gave up 1 base and J gave up 6 bases; unmatched junction bases: 2. The CDR3 sequence is 13 residues long. The DNA for the CDR3 is TGTGCCAGTAGTATAGTTGCGGGGGGCGAGCAGTACTTC. It is translated as CASSIVAGGEQYF.